Given below is one T cell receptor beta chain in context. Its antigen is currently unknown. The data were taken from a study of shared clonotypes between healthy human individuals. Study-level information: Per donor, CD8 memory used one plate, CD8 naive used two, CD4 memory used three and CD4 naive used three. General study findings and limits: Clonotype sharing across donors was expected to vary with sequencing depth. Larger estimated richness was generally recorded for naive subsets relative to memory subsets.

The protocol was immunoSEQ multiplex PCR, while the TCRdb copy is restricted to in-frame clones and leaves out a portion. The sample holds approximately 100,000 clones, 68% seen once. Trimming at V came to 4 bases and at J to 4 bases, leaving 4 bases not matched to a gene. In germline, CDR1 is LGHNA, CDR2 YNFKEQ. This CDR3 has 14 residues. This chain uses TRBV4-2 with TRBJ2-1; 7 bases are shared with TRBD2. The sequence was collected from a woman in her twenties or thirties in good health. The sample comprised memory CD8+ T cells sorted from blood. Subset reported: CD45RO+ cells pooled with CCR7-negative TemRA cells. CDR3 sequence reads: CASSLSGAYNEQFF. DNA of the CDR3: TGTGCCAGCAGCCTAAGCGGGGCTTACAATGAGCAGTTCTTC.